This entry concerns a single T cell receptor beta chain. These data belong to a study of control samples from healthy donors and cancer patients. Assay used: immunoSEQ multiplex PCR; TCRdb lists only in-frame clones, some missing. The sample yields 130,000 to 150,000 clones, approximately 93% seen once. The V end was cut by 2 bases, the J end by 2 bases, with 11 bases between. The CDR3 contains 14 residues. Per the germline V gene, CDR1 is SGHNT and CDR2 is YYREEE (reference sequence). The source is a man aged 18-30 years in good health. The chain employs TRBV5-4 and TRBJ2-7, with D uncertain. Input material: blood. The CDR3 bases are TGTGCCAGCAGCTTCGGAAGGTCAACCTACGAGCAGTACTTC. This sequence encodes CASSFGRSTYEQYF.